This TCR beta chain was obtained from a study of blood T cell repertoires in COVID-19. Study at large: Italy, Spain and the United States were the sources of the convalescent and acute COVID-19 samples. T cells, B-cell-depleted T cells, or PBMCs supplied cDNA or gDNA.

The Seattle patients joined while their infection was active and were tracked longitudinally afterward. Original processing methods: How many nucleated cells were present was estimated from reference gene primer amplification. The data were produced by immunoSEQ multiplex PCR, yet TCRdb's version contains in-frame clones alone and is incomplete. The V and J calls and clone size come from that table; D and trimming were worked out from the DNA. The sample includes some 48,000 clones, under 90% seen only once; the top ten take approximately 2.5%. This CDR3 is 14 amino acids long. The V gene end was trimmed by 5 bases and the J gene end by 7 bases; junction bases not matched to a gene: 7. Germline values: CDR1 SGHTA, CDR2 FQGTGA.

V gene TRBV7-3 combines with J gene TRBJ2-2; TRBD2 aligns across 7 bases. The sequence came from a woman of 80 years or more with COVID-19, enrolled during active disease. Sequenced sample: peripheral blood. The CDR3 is CASSRAGVSGELFF. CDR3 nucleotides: TGTGCCAGCAGCCGCGCGGGGGTCAGCGGGGAGCTGTTTTTT.